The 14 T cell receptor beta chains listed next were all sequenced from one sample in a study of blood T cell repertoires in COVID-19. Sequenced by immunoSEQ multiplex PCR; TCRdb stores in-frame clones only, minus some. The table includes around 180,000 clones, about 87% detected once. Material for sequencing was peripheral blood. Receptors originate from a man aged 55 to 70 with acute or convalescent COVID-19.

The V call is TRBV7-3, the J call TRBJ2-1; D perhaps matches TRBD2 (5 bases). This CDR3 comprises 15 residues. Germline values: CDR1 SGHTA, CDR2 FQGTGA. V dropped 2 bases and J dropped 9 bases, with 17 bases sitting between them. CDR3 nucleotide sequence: TGTGCCAGCAGCTTATATTTATTCGAAGGAGGTGAGCAGTTCTTC. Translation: CASSLYLFEGGEQFF. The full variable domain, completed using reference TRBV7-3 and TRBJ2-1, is GAGVSQTPSNKVTEKGKYVELRCDPISGHTALYWYRQSLGQGPEFLIYFQGTGAADDSGLPNDRFFAVRPEGSVSTLKIQRTERGDSAVYLCASSLYLFEGGEQFFGPGTRLTVL.

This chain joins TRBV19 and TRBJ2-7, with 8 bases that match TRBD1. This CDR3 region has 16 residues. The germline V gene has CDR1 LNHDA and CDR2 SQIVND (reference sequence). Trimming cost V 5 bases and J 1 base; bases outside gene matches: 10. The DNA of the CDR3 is TGTGCCAGTAGTTCGTATGGGACAGGCCGATCCTACGAGCAGTACTTC. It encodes CASSSYGTGRSYEQYF.

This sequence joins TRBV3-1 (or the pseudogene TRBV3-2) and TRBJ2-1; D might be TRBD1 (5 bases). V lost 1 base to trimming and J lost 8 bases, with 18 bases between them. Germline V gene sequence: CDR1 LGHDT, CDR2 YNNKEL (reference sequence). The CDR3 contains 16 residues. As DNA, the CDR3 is TGTGCCAGCAGCCAAGCAAGGACAAGGGAAGAAGATGAGCAGTTCTTC. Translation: CASSQARTREEDEQFF.

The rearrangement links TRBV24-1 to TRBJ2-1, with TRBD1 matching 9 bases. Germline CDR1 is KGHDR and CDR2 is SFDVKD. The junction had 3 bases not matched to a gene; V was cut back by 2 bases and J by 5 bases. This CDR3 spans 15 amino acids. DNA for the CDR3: TGTGCCACCAGTGATTCCGGGACAGGGAACAATGAGCAGTTCTTC. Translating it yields CATSDSGTGNNEQFF.

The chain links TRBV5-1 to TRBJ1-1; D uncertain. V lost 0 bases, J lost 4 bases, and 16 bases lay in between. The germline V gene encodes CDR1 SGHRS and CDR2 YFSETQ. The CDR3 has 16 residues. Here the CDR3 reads CASSLEKTRGITEAFF. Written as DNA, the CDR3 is TGCGCCAGCAGCTTGGAAAAAACAAGAGGGATCACTGAAGCTTTCTTT.

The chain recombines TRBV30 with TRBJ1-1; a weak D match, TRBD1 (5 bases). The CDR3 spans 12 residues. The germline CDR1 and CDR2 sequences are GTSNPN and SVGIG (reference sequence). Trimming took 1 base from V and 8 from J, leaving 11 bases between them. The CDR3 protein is CAWSAGAEEAFF. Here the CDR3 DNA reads TGTGCCTGGAGTGCTGGGGCAGAAGAAGCTTTCTTT. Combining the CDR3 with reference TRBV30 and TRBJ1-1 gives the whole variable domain SQTIHQWPATLVQPVGSPLSLECTVEGTSNPNLYWYRQAAGRGLQLLFYSVGIGQISSEVPQNLSASRPQDRQFILSSKKLLLSDSGFYLCAWSAGAEEAFFGQGTRLTVV.

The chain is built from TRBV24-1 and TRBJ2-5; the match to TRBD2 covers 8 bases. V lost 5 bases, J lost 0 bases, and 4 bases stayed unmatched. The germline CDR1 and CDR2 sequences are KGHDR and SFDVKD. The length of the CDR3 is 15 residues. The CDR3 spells CATSGSSGNQETQYF. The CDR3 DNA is TGTGCCACCAGTGGGAGTAGCGGGAACCAAGAGACCCAGTACTTC.

The CDR3 DNA reads as TGTGCCAGCAGCGTAGCAACTAGCAGGGATGAGCAGTTCTTC. It codes for CASSVATSRDEQFF. The V and J genes are TRBV9 and TRBJ2-1, with D possibly being TRBD2 (6 bases). The CDR3 runs to 14 residues. CDR1 and CDR2 (germline): SGDLS, YYNGEE. The V and J ends lost 0 bases and 8 bases respectively, with 12 bases between them.

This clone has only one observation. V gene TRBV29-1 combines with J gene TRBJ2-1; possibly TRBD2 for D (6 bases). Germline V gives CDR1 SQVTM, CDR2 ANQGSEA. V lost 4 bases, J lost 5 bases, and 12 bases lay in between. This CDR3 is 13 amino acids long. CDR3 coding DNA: TGCAGCGTTGTTAAGACTAGTGACAATGAGCAGTTCTTC. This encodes CSVVKTSDNEQFF.

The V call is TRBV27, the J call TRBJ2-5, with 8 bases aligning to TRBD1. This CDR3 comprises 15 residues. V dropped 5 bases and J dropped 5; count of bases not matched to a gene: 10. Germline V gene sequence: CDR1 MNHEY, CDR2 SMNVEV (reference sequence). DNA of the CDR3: TGTGCCAGCAGTCCCTGGGACAGGTGGGAGGAGACCCAGTACTTC. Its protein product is CASSPWDRWEETQYF.

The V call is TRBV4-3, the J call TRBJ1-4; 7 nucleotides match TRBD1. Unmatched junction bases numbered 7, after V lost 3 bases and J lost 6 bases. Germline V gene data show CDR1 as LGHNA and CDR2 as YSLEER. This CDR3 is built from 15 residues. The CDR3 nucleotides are TGCGCCAGCAGCCACGGGGACAGCTGGGATGAAAAACTGTTTTTT. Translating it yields CASSHGDSWDEKLFF.

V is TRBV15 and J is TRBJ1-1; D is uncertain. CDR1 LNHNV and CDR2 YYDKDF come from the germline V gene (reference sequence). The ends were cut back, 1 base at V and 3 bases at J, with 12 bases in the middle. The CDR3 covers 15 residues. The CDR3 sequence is CATSRVVGEHTEAFF. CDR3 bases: TGTGCCACCAGCAGAGTCGTTGGAGAACACACTGAAGCTTTCTTT.

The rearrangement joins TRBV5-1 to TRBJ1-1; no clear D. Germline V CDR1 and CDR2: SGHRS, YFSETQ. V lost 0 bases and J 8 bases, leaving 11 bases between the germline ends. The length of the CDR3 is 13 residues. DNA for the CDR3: TGCGCCAGCAGCTTGGCCATACGGTCCGAAGCTTTCTTT. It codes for CASSLAIRSEAFF.

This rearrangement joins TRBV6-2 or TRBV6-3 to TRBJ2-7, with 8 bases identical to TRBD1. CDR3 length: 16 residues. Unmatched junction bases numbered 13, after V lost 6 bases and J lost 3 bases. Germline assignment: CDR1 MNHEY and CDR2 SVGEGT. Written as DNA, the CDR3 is TGTGCCAGCAGCCGTTCAGCCGGGACAGGAGGCTACGAGCAGTACTTC. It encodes CASSRSAGTGGYEQYF.